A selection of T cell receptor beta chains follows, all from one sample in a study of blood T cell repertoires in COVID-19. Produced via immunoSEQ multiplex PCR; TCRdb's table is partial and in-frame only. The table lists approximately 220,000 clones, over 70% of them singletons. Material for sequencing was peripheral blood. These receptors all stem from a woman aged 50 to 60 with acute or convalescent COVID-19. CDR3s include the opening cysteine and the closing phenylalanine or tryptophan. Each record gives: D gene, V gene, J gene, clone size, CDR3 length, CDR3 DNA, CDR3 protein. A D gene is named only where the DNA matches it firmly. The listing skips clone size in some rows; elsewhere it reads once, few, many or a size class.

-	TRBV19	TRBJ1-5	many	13	TGTGCCAGTAGTATGGGAGGGGAATGGCCCCAGCATTTT	CASSMGGEWPQHF
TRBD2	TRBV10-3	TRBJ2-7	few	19	TGTGCCATCAGTGAGTGGACCTCCGGGTCTAGCGGGAGAGGGGCCGAGCAGTACTTC	CAISEWTSGSSGRGAEQYF
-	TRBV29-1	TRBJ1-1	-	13	TGCAGCGTTCTCCCACTTGGGAGCACTGAAGCTTTCTTT	CSVLPLGSTEAFF
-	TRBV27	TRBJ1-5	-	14	TGTGCCAGCAGTTTATGGGGGCCTAATCAGCCCCAGCATTTT	CASSLWGPNQPQHF
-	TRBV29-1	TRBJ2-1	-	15	TGCAGCGTTGATACTCGGGGTGGACGATCGGGTGAGCAGTTCTTC	CSVDTRGGRSGEQFF
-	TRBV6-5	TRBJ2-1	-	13	TGTGCCAGCAGCGGCAGGGCATACAATGAGCAGTTCTTC	CASSGRAYNEQFF
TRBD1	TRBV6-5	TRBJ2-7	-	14	TGTGCCAGCATGAAGGGACAGGGTATCGACGAGCAGTACTTC	CASMKGQGIDEQYF
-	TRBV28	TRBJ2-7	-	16	TGTGCCAGCAGTCCCGGGGACTTAAGCCTCTCCTACGAGCAGTACTTC	CASSPGDLSLSYEQYF
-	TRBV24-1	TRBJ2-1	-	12	TGTGCCACCAGTGAGACTATTGGAGAGCAGTTCTTC	CATSETIGEQFF
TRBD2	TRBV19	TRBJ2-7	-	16	TGTGCCAGTAGTATCTGGACTAGCGGAACCCACTACGAGCAGTACTTC	CASSIWTSGTHYEQYF
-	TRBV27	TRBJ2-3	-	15	TGTGCCAGCAGTTGGGGGGGCCTTACCACAGATACGCAGTATTTT	CASSWGGLTTDTQYF
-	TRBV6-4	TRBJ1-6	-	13	TGTGCCAGCAGTGACTCGACAAATTCACCCCTCCACTTT	CASSDSTNSPLHF
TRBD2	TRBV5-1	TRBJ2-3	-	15	TGCGCCAGCAGCTTAGCGGGAGTAACCACAGATACGCAGTATTTT	CASSLAGVTTDTQYF
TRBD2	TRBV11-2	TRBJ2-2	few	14	TGTGCCAGCAGCTTAAAGGCGGGAGTAGGGGAGCTGTTTTTT	CASSLKAGVGELFF
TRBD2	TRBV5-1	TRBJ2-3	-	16	TGCGCCAGCTCCGTCATACTAGCGGCTAGCACAGATACGCAGTATTTT	CASSVILAASTDTQYF
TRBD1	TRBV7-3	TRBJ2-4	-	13	TGTGCCAGCAGCGACAGGGGGCAAAACATTCAGTACTTC	CASSDRGQNIQYF
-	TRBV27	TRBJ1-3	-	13	TGTGCCAGTACAAAGGGGGTCGGAAACACCATATATTTT	CASTKGVGNTIYF
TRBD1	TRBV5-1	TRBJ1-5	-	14	TGCGCCAGCAGCTTGTCAGGGGGCGGTCAGCCCCAGCATTTT	CASSLSGGGQPQHF
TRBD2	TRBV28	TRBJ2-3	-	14	TGTGCCATCACAAGCGGGAGTGACATTAATACGCAGTATTTT	CAITSGSDINTQYF
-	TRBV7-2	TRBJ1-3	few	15	TGTGCCAGCAGCTTAGATGGGGCGTCGGGAAACACCATATATTTT	CASSLDGASGNTIYF
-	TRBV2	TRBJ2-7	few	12	TGTGCCAGCAGTTGGGACATCTACGAGCAGTACTTC	CASSWDIYEQYF
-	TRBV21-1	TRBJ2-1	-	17	TGTGCCAGCAGCAAAGCGGGACTAGCGGGAGGTGGCAATGAGCAGTTCTTC	CASSKAGLAGGGNEQFF
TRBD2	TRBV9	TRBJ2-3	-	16	TGTGCCAGCAGCGTCCTAGCGGGAGGGCCGGCAGATACGCAGTATTTT	CASSVLAGGPADTQYF